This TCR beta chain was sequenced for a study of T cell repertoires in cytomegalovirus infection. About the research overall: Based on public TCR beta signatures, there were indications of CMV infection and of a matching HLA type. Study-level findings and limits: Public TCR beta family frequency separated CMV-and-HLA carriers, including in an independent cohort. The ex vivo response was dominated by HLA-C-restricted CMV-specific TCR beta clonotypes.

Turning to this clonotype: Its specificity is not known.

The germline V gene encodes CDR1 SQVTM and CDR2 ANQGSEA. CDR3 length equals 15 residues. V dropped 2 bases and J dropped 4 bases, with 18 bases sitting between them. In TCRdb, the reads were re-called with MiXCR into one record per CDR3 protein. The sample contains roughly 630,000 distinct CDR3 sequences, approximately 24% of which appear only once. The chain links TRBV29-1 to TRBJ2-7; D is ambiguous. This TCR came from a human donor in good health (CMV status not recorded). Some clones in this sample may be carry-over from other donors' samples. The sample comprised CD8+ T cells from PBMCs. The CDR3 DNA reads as TGCAGCGTTGAATTAGGGCAGAAACAACCTTACGAGCAGTACTTC. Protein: CSVELGQKQPYEQYF.